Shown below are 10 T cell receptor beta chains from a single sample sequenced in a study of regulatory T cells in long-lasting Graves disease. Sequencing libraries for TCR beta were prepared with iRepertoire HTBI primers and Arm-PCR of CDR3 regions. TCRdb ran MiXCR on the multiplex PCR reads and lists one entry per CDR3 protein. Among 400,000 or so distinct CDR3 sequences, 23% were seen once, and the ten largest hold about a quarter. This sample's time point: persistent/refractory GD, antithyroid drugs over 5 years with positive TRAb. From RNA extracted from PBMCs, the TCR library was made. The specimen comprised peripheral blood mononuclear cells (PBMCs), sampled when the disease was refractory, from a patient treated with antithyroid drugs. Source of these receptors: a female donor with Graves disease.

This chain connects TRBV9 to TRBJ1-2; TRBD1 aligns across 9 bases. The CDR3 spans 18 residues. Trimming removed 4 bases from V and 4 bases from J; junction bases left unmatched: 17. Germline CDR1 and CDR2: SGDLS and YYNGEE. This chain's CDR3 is CASSFPYPDRGILYGYTF. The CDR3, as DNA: TGTGCCAGCAGCTTCCCCTACCCCGACAGGGGGATCCTCTATGGCTACACCTTC.

For the CDR3, the DNA is TGTGCCTGGAGTGTGGATGGAAAAGAAGCTTTCTTT. Its protein is CAWSVDGKEAFF. This rearrangement joins TRBV30 to TRBJ1-1, with D unclear. The CDR3 extends over 12 amino acids. Trimming cost V 0 bases and J 8 bases, with 10 bases left between them. CDR1 is GTSNPN and CDR2 is SVGIG in the germline V gene (reference sequence).

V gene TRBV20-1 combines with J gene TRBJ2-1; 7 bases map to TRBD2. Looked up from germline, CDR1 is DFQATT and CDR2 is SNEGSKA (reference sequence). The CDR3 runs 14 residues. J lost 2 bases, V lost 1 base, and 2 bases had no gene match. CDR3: CSARGLAAYNEQFF. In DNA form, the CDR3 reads TGCAGTGCTAGAGGGCTAGCGGCCTACAATGAGCAGTTCTTC.

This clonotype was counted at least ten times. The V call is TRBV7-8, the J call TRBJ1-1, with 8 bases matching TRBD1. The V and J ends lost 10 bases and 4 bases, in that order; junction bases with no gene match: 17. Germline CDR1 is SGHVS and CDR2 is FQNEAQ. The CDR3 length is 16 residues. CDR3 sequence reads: CATQPGQVMIGTEAFF. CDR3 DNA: TGTGCCACCCAACCGGGACAGGTGATGATTGGCACTGAAGCTTTCTTT.

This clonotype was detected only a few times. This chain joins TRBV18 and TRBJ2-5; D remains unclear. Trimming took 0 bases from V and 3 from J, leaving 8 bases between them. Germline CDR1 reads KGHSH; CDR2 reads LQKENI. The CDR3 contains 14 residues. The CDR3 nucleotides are TGTGCCAGCTCACCACCTAGCTCAGAAGAGACCCAGTACTTC. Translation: CASSPPSSEETQYF.

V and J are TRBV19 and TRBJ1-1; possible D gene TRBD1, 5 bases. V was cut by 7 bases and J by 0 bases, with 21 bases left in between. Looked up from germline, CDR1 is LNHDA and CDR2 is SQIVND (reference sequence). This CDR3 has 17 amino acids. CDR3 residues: CASTQGWGKRVNTEAFF. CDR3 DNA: TGTGCCAGTACGCAAGGTTGGGGCAAGAGGGTGAACACTGAAGCTTTCTTT.

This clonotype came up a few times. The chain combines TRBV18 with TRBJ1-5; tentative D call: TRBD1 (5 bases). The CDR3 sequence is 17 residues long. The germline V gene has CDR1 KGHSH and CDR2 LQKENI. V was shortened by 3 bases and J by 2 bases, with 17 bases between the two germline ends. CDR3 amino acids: CASSPADGGRGNQPQHF. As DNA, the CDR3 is TGTGCCAGCTCACCCGCGGATGGGGGTAGGGGCAATCAGCCCCAGCATTTT.

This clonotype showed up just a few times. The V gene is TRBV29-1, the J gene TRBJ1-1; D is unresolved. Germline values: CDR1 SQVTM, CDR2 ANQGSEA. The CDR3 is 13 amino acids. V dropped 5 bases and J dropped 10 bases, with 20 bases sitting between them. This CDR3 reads CSVPYNEGCGAFF. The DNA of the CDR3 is TGCAGCGTTCCCTATAATGAGGGATGTGGAGCTTTCTTT.

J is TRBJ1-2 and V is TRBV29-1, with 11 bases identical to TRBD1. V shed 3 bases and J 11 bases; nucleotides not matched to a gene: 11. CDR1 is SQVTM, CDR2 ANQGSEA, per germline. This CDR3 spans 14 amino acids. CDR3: CSVDQWGQGEVYTF. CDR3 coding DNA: TGCAGCGTTGACCAGTGGGGACAGGGGGAGGTTTACACCTTC.

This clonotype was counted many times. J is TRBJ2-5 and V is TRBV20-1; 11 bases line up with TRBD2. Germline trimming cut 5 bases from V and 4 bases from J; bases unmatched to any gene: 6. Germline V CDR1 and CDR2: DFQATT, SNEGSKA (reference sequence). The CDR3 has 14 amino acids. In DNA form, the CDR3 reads TGCAGTGCTGTTAGCGGGAGGGCTGGAGAGACCCAGTACTTC. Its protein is CSAVSGRAGETQYF.